The 27 T cell receptor beta chains below all came from one sample that was sequenced in a study of control samples from healthy donors and cancer patients. Method: immunoSEQ multiplex PCR; TCRdb's copy keeps in-frame clones and lacks some. Of 95,000 to 120,000 clones in the sample, 82% were seen once. The sequenced material came from blood. All receptors come from a man aged 18 to 29 in good health.

This chain joins TRBV9 and TRBJ1-1, with 8 bases that match TRBD1. Looked up from germline, CDR1 is SGDLS and CDR2 is YYNGEE. V shed 3 bases and J 5 bases; nucleotides not matched to a gene: 6. The length of the CDR3 is 14 residues. This CDR3 reads CASSATGGDTEAFF. CDR3 DNA sequence: TGTGCCAGCAGCGCCACAGGGGGAGATACTGAAGCTTTCTTT.

This clone was seen just once. The chain uses TRBV4-3 and TRBJ1-6, with a possible D match to TRBD1 (5 bases). CDR1 is LGHNA and CDR2 is YSLEER in the germline V gene. The CDR3 contains 16 residues. With 2 bases removed from V and 10 bases from J, the gap between germline ends came to 18 bases. The CDR3 DNA reads TGCGCCAGCAGCCAATACTTAAGGCAGGGCGACTCACCCCTCCACTTT. Residues: CASSQYLRQGDSPLHF.

The chain joins TRBV11-1 to TRBJ1-2; 7 nucleotides match TRBD1. Looked up from germline, CDR1 is SGHAT and CDR2 is FQDESV (reference sequence). The CDR3 length is 14 residues. With 5 bases clipped from V and 2 bases from J, the junction kept 5 bases outside the gene matches. The CDR3 DNA reads TGTGCCAGCAGCCCGAGACAGGGAAACTATGGCTACACCTTC. It codes for CASSPRQGNYGYTF.

This clone was recorded once. The genes are TRBV7-2 and TRBJ2-1; 9 bases fit TRBD1. CDR1 and CDR2 (germline): SGHTA, FQGNSA. The CDR3 runs to 13 residues. J gave up 8 bases and V 6 bases, and 5 bases lay outside the gene matches. The CDR3 bases are TGTGCCAGCAGGGGACAGGGTACCCATGAGCAGTTCTTC. Encoded protein: CASRGQGTHEQFF.

The V and J genes are TRBV2 and TRBJ1-5; D uncertain. The V and J ends lost 5 bases and 2 bases respectively, with 13 bases between them. The CDR3 loop spans 15 amino acids. From germline, CDR1 is SNHLY and CDR2 FYNNEI. The CDR3 DNA sequence: TGTGCCAGCAGTCGGGTGAGGGTGGGCAATCAGCCCCAGCATTTT. Translating gives CASSRVRVGNQPQHF. Variable domain in full (rest from reference TRBV2 and TRBJ1-5): EPEVTQTPSHQVTQMGQEVILRCVPISNHLYFYWYRQILGQKVEFLVSFYNNEISEKSEIFDDQFSVERPDGSNFTLKIRSTKLEDSAMYFCASSRVRVGNQPQHFGDGTRLSIL.

This sequence joins TRBV18 and TRBJ2-2; D unresolved. Trimming stripped 2 bases from V and 6 bases from J, with 4 bases between. This CDR3 is built from 12 residues. From germline, CDR1 is KGHSH and CDR2 LQKENI. The CDR3 DNA is TGTGCCAGCTCACCAGCCTCCGGGGAGCTGTTTTTT. It translates to CASSPASGELFF.

This rearrangement joins TRBV11-2 to TRBJ1-5; possibly TRBD1 for D (6 bases). The CDR3 loop spans 15 amino acids. Trimming cost V 5 bases and J 6 bases, with 17 bases left between them. CDR1 and CDR2 from the germline V gene are SGHAT and FQNNGV. The CDR3 spells CASSRGGGVGQPQHF. The CDR3 DNA sequence: TGTGCCAGCAGCCGAGGGGGAGGGGTCGGTCAGCCCCAGCATTTT. The full variable domain, with the rest looked up from reference TRBV11-2 and TRBJ1-5, is EAGVAQSPRYKIIEKRQSVAFWCNPISGHATLYWYQQILGQGPKLLIQFQNNGVVDDSQLPKDRFSAERLKGVDSTLKIQPAKLEDSAVYLCASSRGGGVGQPQHFGDGTRLSIL.

The chain carries TRBV6-2 or TRBV6-3 and TRBJ1-4; D call uncertain. Trimming cost V 2 bases and J 10 bases, with 8 bases left between them. The CDR3 totals 12 residues. Germline V gives CDR1 MNHEY, CDR2 SVGEGT. The CDR3 reads CASSYVKGKLFF. The CDR3 nucleotides are TGTGCCAGCAGTTACGTCAAGGGAAAACTGTTTTTT.

The rearrangement uses TRBV2 and TRBJ2-2, with D possibly matching TRBD2 (6 bases). Trimming cost V 3 bases and J 6 bases, with 17 bases left between them. The CDR3 extends over 16 amino acids. Germline V lookup: CDR1 SNHLY, CDR2 FYNNEI. CDR3 DNA: TGTGCCAGCAGTGATGTGCGGGGAGTAGTCGCCGGGGAGCTGTTTTTT. This gives the protein CASSDVRGVVAGELFF.

The gene calls are TRBV5-3 and TRBJ1-1; possibly TRBD1 for D (5 bases). Being an ORF, TRBV5-3 has a function that is uncertain. CDR3 size: 20 residues. V was pared by 1 base and J by 3 bases, with 28 bases between. This CDR3 is CARSLKSLAGGSLGDTEAFF. CDR3 bases: TGTGCCAGAAGCTTGAAAAGTTTAGCAGGCGGCTCCCTGGGGGACACTGAAGCTTTCTTT.

The chain combines TRBV7-9 with TRBJ1-1, with D perhaps TRBD1 (5 bases). The CDR3 is 15 amino acids. The V end was cut by 5 bases, the J end by 0 bases, with 13 bases between. Germline CDR1 SEHNR, CDR2 FQNEAQ (reference sequence). The CDR3 here is CASSQRDGLNTEAFF. The CDR3 DNA sequence: TGTGCCAGCAGCCAACGGGACGGTTTGAACACTGAAGCTTTCTTT.

This clone was recorded once. The chain joins TRBV18 to TRBJ1-2, with 8 bases lining up with TRBD1. This CDR3 contains 14 residues. CDR1 and CDR2 from the germline V gene are KGHSH and LQKENI. Trimming removed 4 bases from V and 5 bases from J; junction bases left unmatched: 6. CDR3 loop: CASSQGQAAYGYTF. The CDR3 DNA is TGTGCCAGCTCACAGGGACAGGCGGCTTATGGCTACACCTTC.

The chain recombines TRBV3-1 (or the pseudogene TRBV3-2) with TRBJ1-1, with 10 bases fitting TRBD1. Per germline, CDR1 LGHDT and CDR2 YNNKEL (reference sequence). The CDR3 is 15 residues long. With 4 bases clipped from V and 1 base from J, the junction kept 3 bases outside the gene matches. The CDR3 nucleotides read TGTGCCAGCAGCCGAAGGGACAGGGGGAACACTGAAGCTTTCTTT. As protein: CASSRRDRGNTEAFF.

CDR3 sequence: CASSLRAGEQETQYF. As DNA, the CDR3 is TGTGCCAGCAGCTTACGTGCGGGGGAGCAAGAGACCCAGTACTTC. The rearrangement uses TRBV11-1 and TRBJ2-5; 7 nucleotides line up with TRBD2. Germline V gene data show CDR1 as SGHAT and CDR2 as FQDESV (reference sequence). Trimming cost V 2 bases and J 2 bases; bases outside gene matches: 5. There are 15 residues in the CDR3.

This clone has only one observation. The chain employs TRBV27 and TRBJ1-5; unclear D gene. V lost 5 bases and J 1 base, leaving 6 bases between the germline ends. From germline, CDR1 is MNHEY and CDR2 SMNVEV (reference sequence). The CDR3 has 13 amino acids. DNA of the CDR3: TGTGCCAGCAGTCAAAGAAGCAATCAGCCCCAGCATTTT. Protein: CASSQRSNQPQHF.

V usage is TRBV20-1 and J usage is TRBJ2-3; D unclear. V lost 3 bases to trimming and J lost 3 bases, with 13 bases between them. Germline V CDR1 and CDR2: DFQATT, SNEGSKA (reference sequence). The CDR3 length is 14 residues. CDR3 sequence: CSASGNRRTDTQYF. CDR3 coding DNA: TGCAGTGCTAGTGGGAATCGTCGGACAGATACGCAGTATTTT.

This clone was detected only a few times. The chain employs TRBV6-5 and TRBJ1-1; D unresolved. Per the germline V gene, CDR1 is MNHEY and CDR2 is SVGAGI. Trimming cost V 7 bases and J 6 bases, with 18 bases left between them. The CDR3 covers 14 residues. The CDR3 region is CASIDNGWRAEAFF. Here the CDR3 DNA reads TGTGCCAGCATAGACAACGGGTGGAGGGCTGAAGCTTTCTTT.

The chain combines TRBV5-1 with TRBJ1-2; D ambiguous. Germline V gene sequence: CDR1 SGHRS, CDR2 YFSETQ. Trimming shortened V by 4 bases and J by 3 bases, and 10 bases separated the two germline ends. This CDR3 is built from 13 residues. CDR3 sequence reads: CASSADGDYGYTF. The CDR3 DNA is TGCGCCAGCAGCGCTGACGGCGACTATGGCTACACCTTC.

The V call is TRBV6-5, the J call TRBJ2-7, with D maybe TRBD2 (5 bases). There are 14 residues in the CDR3. Germline V gene sequence: CDR1 MNHEY, CDR2 SVGAGI. Trimming took 2 bases from V and 1 from J, leaving 9 bases between them. The DNA of the CDR3 is TGTGCCAGCAGTTACACGGGAATATCCTACGAGCAGTACTTC. This gives the protein CASSYTGISYEQYF.

The chain couples TRBV27 to TRBJ1-2, with TRBD1 matching 8 bases. Trimming took 5 bases from V and 5 from J; bases not matched to a gene: 7. Germline V CDR1 and CDR2: MNHEY, SMNVEV (reference sequence). CDR3 size: 14 residues. The DNA of the CDR3 is TGTGCCAGCAGTCCGTTGACAGGGGAGTATGGCTACACCTTC. Translation gives CASSPLTGEYGYTF.

This clone was seen a single time. The chain is built from TRBV28 and TRBJ2-7; D is ambiguous. Trimming pared 7 bases from V and 6 bases from J, leaving 13 bases between. The CDR3 covers 12 residues. CDR1 is MDHEN, CDR2 SYDVKM, per germline. CDR3 DNA: TGTGCCAGCACCCAAGCCCCCCTCGAGCAGTACTTC. This codes for CASTQAPLEQYF.

The rearrangement links TRBV7-6 to TRBJ1-2; tentative D call: TRBD1 (6 bases). CDR1 and CDR2 from the germline V gene are SGHVS and FNYEAQ. V lost 1 base, J lost 1 base, and 16 bases lay in between. This CDR3 spans 17 amino acids. CDR3: CASSLDLQGPFNYGYTF. The CDR3 nucleotides read TGTGCCAGCAGCTTAGACTTACAGGGCCCCTTTAACTATGGCTACACCTTC.

This chain uses TRBV11-2 with TRBJ1-1; D remains unclear. Germline V gene sequence: CDR1 SGHAT, CDR2 FQNNGV. The CDR3 is made up of 12 amino acids. The V end was cut by 3 bases, the J end by 2 bases, with 4 bases between. The CDR3 is CASSFDNTEAFF. CDR3 sequence (DNA): TGTGCCAGCAGCTTCGATAACACTGAAGCTTTCTTT.

The rearrangement links TRBV6-5 to TRBJ1-1; no firm D call. Germline lookup yields CDR1 MNHEY and CDR2 SVGAGI. The V and J ends lost 7 bases and 0 bases respectively, with 15 bases between them. The CDR3 loop spans 15 amino acids. CDR3 loop: CASTNGVRLNTEAFF. The CDR3 coding sequence is TGTGCCAGCACCAACGGGGTCAGGTTGAACACTGAAGCTTTCTTT.

CDR3 sequence (DNA): TGTGCCGCCTACCAACCCCAGGGTGGGTATGGCTACACCTTC. Protein sequence: CAAYQPQGGYGYTF. V gene TRBV2 combines with J gene TRBJ1-2; TRBD1 is a possible D gene (5 bases). The CDR3 extends over 14 amino acids. The ends were cut back, 11 bases at V and 5 bases at J, with 21 bases in the middle. Germline V gene data show CDR1 as SNHLY and CDR2 as FYNNEI. The variable domain in full, completed from reference TRBV2 and TRBJ1-2, reads EPEVTQTPSHQVTQMGQEVILRCVPISNHLYFYWYRQILGQKVEFLVSFYNNEISEKSEIFDDQFSVERPDGSNFTLKIRSTKLEDSAMYFCAAYQPQGGYGYTFGSGTRLTVV.

This clone was recorded a few times. This chain connects TRBV11-2 to TRBJ2-3, with D possibly matching TRBD1 (5 bases). V was clipped by 3 bases and J by 6 bases, with 7 bases between them. Germline V lookup: CDR1 SGHAT, CDR2 FQNNGV. This CDR3 has 12 residues. The CDR3 DNA is TGTGCCAGCAGCTTCAGGGCGGATACGCAGTATTTT. As protein: CASSFRADTQYF.

This clone was seen only once. The CDR3 DNA reads TGTGCCAGCAGTGAAGCGCTAACCTTCCACACCTTC. Protein sequence: CASSEALTFHTF. The gene calls are TRBV6-1 and TRBJ1-2; D gene ambiguous. This CDR3 has 12 residues. V shed 0 bases and J shed 12 bases, with 11 bases lying between them. In germline, CDR1 is MNHNS, CDR2 SASEGT.